This TCR beta chain came from a study of blood T cell repertoires in COVID-19 (dated by TCRdb to about 2020). Notes on the research overall: The collaborator samples originated in the United States, Italy and Spain and spanned the acute and convalescent phases of COVID-19. A de-identified subject ID, COVID-19 status, age in years and sex were almost always included in the sample metadata. Samples came from the ongoing ImmuneRACE study (first 160 participants) plus 1,254 subjects from 6 global collaborators. The prospective study material was composed of cDNA or gDNA derived from T cells, B-cell-depleted T cells, or PBMCs. Where available, HLA class I and class II types were taken from metadata supplied by the sample provider and were not determined by assay-based typing. The repertoires were released in a freely available public database intended as a resource for research on the immune response to SARS-CoV-2. Subjects who had been exposed to COVID-19, were actively infected with it, or had recovered from it provided the deeply sampled blood TCRbeta repertoires that made up the dataset. What the authors observed across the whole study: Clinical and demographic metadata were provided uncurated, with the amount varying by source and participant.

TCRbeta CDR3 regions were amplified from genomic DNA using the immunoSEQ Assay, a bias-controlled multiplex PCR. As for how the authors treated the data: The number of nucleated cells in each sample was estimated by amplification of reference gene primers within the assay. Sequence reads were collapsed and filtered to measure the absolute abundance of every unique TCRbeta CDR3 rearrangement. For each sample, productive Simpson clonality was calculated by taking the square root of Simpson's diversity index across productive rearrangements. This is the immuneACCESS table as TCRdb keeps it, with only in-frame sequences that have V and J called. A part of the clones is gone; compared with another copy, unresolved V genes explain less than half, and the rest is unexplained. Clonal size and the V and J genes are those of that table, whereas D and trimming came from the DNA. The sample table contains roughly 100,000 clones; only one count was recorded for under 75% of them. The top ten clonotypes cover 5% to 6.5% of the sample.

Concerning this clone: Its recognized antigen is unknown. Base qualities are not recorded, but no much larger clone differs from it by a single base.

The collaborating institutions used their own protocols to collect whole blood in K2EDTA tubes. For TCRbeta analysis, collaborators shipped samples as frozen whole blood, isolated PBMCs, or DNA extracted from either of those sample types. CDR1 MNHEY and CDR2 SVGEGT were looked up in the germline V gene. V ends up 5 bases short and J 0 bases short, with an unmatched junction base count of 16. The CDR3 runs 19 amino acids, cysteine and phenylalanine included. Of all the DNA, just the CDR3 is kept, 57 bases in frame from base 1. The source is a man older than 75 with acute or convalescent COVID-19. The receptor chain draws on TRBV6-2 or TRBV6-3 and TRBJ1-5; TRBD1 fits 7 bases in the junction. What was sequenced was peripheral blood. The CDR3: CASSMARRTGIYSNQPQHF. The nucleotide sequence is given as TGTGCCAGCAGTATGGCTCGGCGGACAGGAATATATAGCAATCAGCCCCAGCATTTT.